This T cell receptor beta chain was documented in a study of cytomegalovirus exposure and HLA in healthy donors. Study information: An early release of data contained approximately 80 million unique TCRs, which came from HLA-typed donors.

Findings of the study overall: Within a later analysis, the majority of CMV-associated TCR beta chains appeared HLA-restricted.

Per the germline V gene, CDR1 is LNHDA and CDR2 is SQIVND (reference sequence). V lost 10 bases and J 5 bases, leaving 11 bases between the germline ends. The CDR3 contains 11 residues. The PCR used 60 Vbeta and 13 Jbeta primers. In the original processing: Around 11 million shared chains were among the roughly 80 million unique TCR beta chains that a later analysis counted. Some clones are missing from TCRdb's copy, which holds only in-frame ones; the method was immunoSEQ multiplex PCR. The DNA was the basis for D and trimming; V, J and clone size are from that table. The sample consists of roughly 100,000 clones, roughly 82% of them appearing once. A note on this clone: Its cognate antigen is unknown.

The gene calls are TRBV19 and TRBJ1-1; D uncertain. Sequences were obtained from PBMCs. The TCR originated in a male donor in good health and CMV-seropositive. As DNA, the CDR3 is TGTGCCACCGACGGGAGAACTGAAGCTTTCTTT. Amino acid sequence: CATDGRTEAFF.